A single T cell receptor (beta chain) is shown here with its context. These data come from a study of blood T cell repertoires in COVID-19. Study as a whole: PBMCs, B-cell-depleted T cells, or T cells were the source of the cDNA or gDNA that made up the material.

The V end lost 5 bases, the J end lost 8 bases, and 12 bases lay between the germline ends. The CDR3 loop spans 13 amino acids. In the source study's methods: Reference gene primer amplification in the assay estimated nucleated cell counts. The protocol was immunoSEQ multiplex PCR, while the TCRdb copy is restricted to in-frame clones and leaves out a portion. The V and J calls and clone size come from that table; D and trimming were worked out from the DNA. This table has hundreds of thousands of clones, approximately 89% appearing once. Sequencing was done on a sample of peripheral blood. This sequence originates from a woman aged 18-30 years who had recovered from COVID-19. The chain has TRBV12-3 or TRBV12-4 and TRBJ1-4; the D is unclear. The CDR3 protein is CASSGSFGEKLFF. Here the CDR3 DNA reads TGTGCCAGCAGTGGGTCATTCGGGGAAAAACTGTTTTTT.